Included here is one T cell receptor (beta chain) sequence, with context. Antigen specificity is unknown. These data belong to a study of vaccination and CD4 T cells after COVID-19. Treatment in this sample: approximately 9-day PBMC culture with coronavirus spike peptide pools or control peptides (ViraFEST assay). Negative selection yielded CD4+ T cells from day-10 cultures. The CDR3 loop spans 15 amino acids. Looked up from germline, CDR1 is SGHTA and CDR2 is FQGNSA. V lost 4 bases, J lost 3 bases, and 6 bases stayed unmatched. Sequencing of DNA taken from cultured CD4+ T cells relied on the Oncomine TCR Beta short-read assay. From CD4+ T cells that had been cultured, genomic DNA was extracted. TCRdb ran MiXCR on the PCR reads and lists one entry per CDR3 protein. The repertoire consists of more than 15,000 distinct CDR3 sequences, with roughly 40% occurring once and the leading ten covering about 4%.

The chain employs TRBV7-2 and TRBJ1-5; 7 nucleotides align to TRBD1. The sequenced sample consisted of CD4+ T cells from blood, cultured in vitro. This clonotype was sampled from a human donor who had recovered from COVID-19. CDR3 region: CASSSQTGINQPQHF. The DNA for the CDR3 is TGTGCCAGCAGCTCGCAGACAGGGATCAATCAGCCCCAGCATTTT. The variable domain in full, completed from reference TRBV7-2 and TRBJ1-5, reads GAGVSQSPSNKVTEKGKDVELRCDPISGHTALYWYRQSLGQGLEFLIYFQGNSAPDKSGLPSDRFSAERTGGSVSTLTIQRTQQEDSAVYLCASSSQTGINQPQHFGDGTRLSIL.